A selection of T cell receptor beta chains follows, all from one sample in a study of human CD8 memory T cell subsets. TCRdb re-called the 5' RACE reads and gives one entry per CDR3 protein, without DNA. The sample includes approximately 7,000 distinct CDR3 sequences. Input material: CD8+ stem-like memory T cells (TSCM and TCM) sorted from PBMCs. The source is a human donor in good health. The CDR3 runs from the conserved cysteine through the conserved F or W. Only part of the rows carry a size: once, few, many, or a class if the clone is expanded.

clone size,V gene,J gene,CDR3 protein
medium-sized,TRBV12-3/TRBV12-4,TRBJ1-1,CASSLGPNTEAFF
-,TRBV6-5,TRBJ2-2,CASSYSAVNTGELFF
-,TRBV29-1,TRBJ2-7,CSVELPPEYEQYF
-,TRBV9,TRBJ2-1,CASSVDISDDEQFF
-,TRBV6-5,TRBJ2-1,CASSYSWDRGQGEQFF
-,TRBV20-1,TRBJ2-1,CSALGIADTSSNEQFF
-,TRBV3-1,TRBJ2-7,CASSLSGTVYYEQYF
-,TRBV29-1,TRBJ2-4,CSVARQGINQNIQYF
-,TRBV25-1,TRBJ2-7,CASSDPRDHWSDEQYF
-,TRBV27,TRBJ2-1,CASSLLGGRNEQFF
-,TRBV7-9,TRBJ2-7,CASSFGGRFYEQYF
-,TRBV19,TRBJ2-5,CASSTRSENAQETQYF
-,TRBV27,TRBJ1-4,CASSLSSGLYNEKLFF
-,TRBV2,TRBJ2-7,CAITGLDSYEQYF
-,TRBV7-8,TRBJ1-1,CASSLARRAEAFF
medium-sized,TRBV20-1,TRBJ2-1,CSARDNRAGDYNEQFF
medium-sized,TRBV2,TRBJ1-1,CASSEGGGLGMNTEAFF